The 20 T cell receptor beta chains in this list originate from one sample, sequenced in a study of T-cell reconstitution after alpha-beta-depleted transplantation in children. Library preparation (for TCRbeta) was performed with unique molecular identifiers. In TCRdb, the PCR reads were re-called with MiXCR into one record per CDR3 protein. The data contain roughly 170,000 distinct CDR3 sequences, more than 6.5% of them singletons. The material sequenced was PBMCs from the stem cell graft donor, taken from the stem cell graft. The receptors shown here come from a human donor who donated a stem cell graft to a child with Wiskott-Aldrich syndrome.

This clonotype has just a few counts. This rearrangement joins TRBV30 to TRBJ2-3; the D is unclear. V lost 4 bases, J lost 2 bases, and 16 bases lay in between. Per germline, CDR1 GTSNPN and CDR2 SVGIG (reference sequence). The CDR3 spans 15 residues. CDR3 loop: CAWKPEWADTDTQYF. The CDR3 nucleotides read TGTGCCTGGAAACCTGAGTGGGCAGACACAGATACGCAGTATTTT.

This clonotype has at least ten counts. This sequence joins TRBV20-1 and TRBJ2-7, with 10 bases fitting TRBD2. The V gene's germline CDR1 is DFQATT and CDR2 SNEGSKA (reference sequence). This CDR3 has 15 residues. With V trimmed by 6 bases and J by 1 base, 9 bases remained unmatched. The CDR3 DNA reads TGCAGTGCGGGGAGCGGGAGGGCCGTTTCCTACGAGCAGTACTTC. Its translation: CSAGSGRAVSYEQYF.

Many counts were recorded for this clonotype. In DNA, the CDR3 is TGTGCCACCAGTGATAGGGGAACTAGAAGTTACGAGCAGTACTTC. Translated: CATSDRGTRSYEQYF. The gene calls are TRBV24-1 and TRBJ2-7, with D possibly being TRBD1 or TRBD2 (5 bases each). Trimming removed 3 bases from V and 4 bases from J, with 15 bases in between. Germline-derived CDR1 and CDR2 are KGHDR and SFDVKD. The CDR3 spans 15 residues.

This clonotype has a count of ten or more. An end of the junction does not agree with germline; a read error may underlie this. J is TRBJ1-1 and V is TRBV7-2; 7 bases match TRBD1. CDR1 SGHTA and CDR2 FQGNSA come from the germline V gene. The CDR3 is 16 amino acids. CDR3 in DNA: TGTGCCAGCAGCTCAGTCGGCCCAGGGGGGAACGCTGAAGCTTTCTTT. Its protein is CASSSVGPGGNAEAFF.

Concerning this clonotype: A much bigger clone sits one base away, suggesting this may be a read error. The genes are TRBV29-1 and TRBJ2-3; tentative D call: TRBD2 (5 bases). CDR1 and CDR2 (germline): SQVTM, ANQGSEA. Trimming cost V 8 bases and J 6 bases, with 18 bases left between them. This CDR3 region has 13 residues. The CDR3 bases are TGCAGCTTTTTGCCGGGATCAGAGGATACGCAGTATTTT. Translating it yields CSFLPGSEDTQYF.

This clonotype showed up just a few times. The chain carries TRBV9 and TRBJ2-7; a weak D match, TRBD2 (6 bases). Trimming stripped 0 bases from V and 4 bases from J, with 14 bases between. The CDR3 is 15 residues long. Per germline, CDR1 SGDLS and CDR2 YYNGEE. CDR3 in DNA: TGTGCCAGCAGCGTAGGTCTTCGGGAGAGTTACGAGCAGTACTTC. Protein product: CASSVGLRESYEQYF.

This clonotype was seen at least ten times. The V call is TRBV20-1, the J call TRBJ1-2, with D perhaps TRBD1 (6 bases). The germline gives CDR1 DFQATT, CDR2 SNEGSKA (reference sequence). This CDR3 has 13 amino acids. Trimming removed 6 bases at V and 1 base at J, with 12 bases between. The CDR3 DNA sequence: TGCAGTGCCCCTCAGGGGATTAACTATGGCTACACCTTC. It specifies CSAPQGINYGYTF.

The chain combines TRBV30 with TRBJ2-3, with TRBD2 identical over 7 bases. J lost 4 bases, V lost 0 bases, and 1 base had no gene match. Germline CDR1 reads GTSNPN; CDR2 reads SVGIG (reference sequence). The CDR3 covers 13 residues. The CDR3 coding sequence is TGTGCCTGGAGTGTACGGGGGGCAGATACGCAGTATTTT. Amino acids: CAWSVRGADTQYF.

This clonotype was counted a few times. The CDR3 loop reads CASRVGTGEWETQYF. The CDR3 nucleotides read TGTGCCAGCAGGGTTGGGACAGGGGAGTGGGAGACCCAGTACTTC. The chain couples TRBV7-2 to TRBJ2-5; 10 bases map to TRBD1. CDR1 SGHTA and CDR2 FQGNSA come from the germline V gene. This CDR3 has 15 amino acids. The ends lost 6 bases at V and 5 bases at J; junction bases unmatched: 9.

This clonotype has at least ten counts. The chain recombines TRBV5-1 with TRBJ1-1; 7 positions agree with TRBD1. V shed 2 bases, J shed 5 bases, and the junction held 9 bases outside the gene matches. The CDR3 runs to 15 residues. The germline gives CDR1 SGHRS, CDR2 YFSETQ. The CDR3 nucleotides read TGCGCCAGCAGCTTCAGGGGGACTAAAAAGACTGAAGCTTTCTTT. Amino acids: CASSFRGTKKTEAFF.

In this sample, this clonotype turned up many times. V gene TRBV7-9 combines with J gene TRBJ1-2; D is ambiguous. Trimming took 5 bases from V and 6 from J, leaving 13 bases between them. The CDR3 is 13 amino acids. Germline V gene lookup returns CDR1 SEHNR and CDR2 FQNEAQ (reference sequence). CDR3 in amino acids: CASSLGPDHGYTF. Written as DNA, the CDR3 is TGTGCCAGCAGCCTTGGACCGGATCATGGCTACACCTTC.

V gene TRBV30 combines with J gene TRBJ2-6; D gene uncertain. The ends were cut back, 4 bases at V and 0 bases at J, with 4 bases in the middle. The CDR3 is 13 amino acids. Germline V gene lookup returns CDR1 GTSNPN and CDR2 SVGIG (reference sequence). The CDR3 spells CAWKPSGANVLTF. The DNA of the CDR3 is TGTGCCTGGAAGCCCTCTGGGGCCAACGTCCTGACTTTC. The whole variable domain, filled in from reference TRBV30 and TRBJ2-6, reads SQTIHQWPATLVQPVGSPLSLECTVEGTSNPNLYWYRQAAGRGLQLLFYSVGIGQISSEVPQNLSASRPQDRQFILSSKKLLLSDSGFYLCAWKPSGANVLTFGAGSRLTVL.

This clonotype was recorded once. V usage is TRBV11-2 and J usage is TRBJ2-4; 9 bases align to TRBD1. The CDR3 is 15 amino acids. The V and J ends lost 5 bases and 8 bases, in that order; junction bases with no gene match: 10. Germline CDR1 SGHAT, CDR2 FQNNGV. CDR3 sequence (DNA): TGTGCCAGCAGCGGACAGGGGACGGTCGCAGACATTCAGTACTTC. This gives the protein CASSGQGTVADIQYF.

This clonotype was detected ten times or more. The J gene is TRBJ2-7, the V gene TRBV5-1; TRBD2 matches 8 bases. CDR1 and CDR2 from the germline V gene are SGHRS and YFSETQ. The CDR3 is 14 residues long. Trimming removed 4 bases from V and 3 bases from J; junction bases left unmatched: 6. The CDR3 region has the DNA TGCGCCAGCAGCCAGGGACTAGGATACTACGAGCAGTACTTC. Translating gives CASSQGLGYYEQYF.

This clonotype has ten or more counts. The chain joins TRBV12-3 or TRBV12-4 to TRBJ1-6, with D unclear. Trimming removed 3 bases from V and 10 bases from J, with 10 bases in between. The CDR3 extends over 13 amino acids. CDR3 coding DNA: TGTGCCAGCAGTTTTATCGTGGACTCACCCCTCCACTTT. As protein: CASSFIVDSPLHF.

The table lists this clonotype with many counts. J is TRBJ2-2 and V is TRBV29-1; D assignment may be TRBD1 or TRBD2 (7 bases each). Germline values: CDR1 SQVTM, CDR2 ANQGSEA. The CDR3 has 17 amino acids. Trimming pared 5 bases from V and 3 bases from J, leaving 22 bases between. CDR3 in DNA: TGCAGCGTTCTCTCCCAGGGGGGGTCCGTCTACACCGGGGAGCTGTTTTTT. It is translated as CSVLSQGGSVYTGELFF.

This clonotype was seen many times. The rearrangement links TRBV12-3 or TRBV12-4 to TRBJ1-2; TRBD1 matches 8 bases. Trimming at V came to 6 bases and at J to 8 bases, leaving 14 bases not matched to a gene. The CDR3 is 15 amino acids. In nucleotides, the CDR3 is TGTGCCAGCAGCCCTATGGACAGGGCTTTATACGGCTACACCTTC. Protein sequence: CASSPMDRALYGYTF.

This clonotype has a count of ten or more. The chain combines TRBV4-1 with TRBJ1-1; D is uncertain. Germline V gives CDR1 MGHRA, CDR2 YSYEKL. The CDR3 is made up of 16 amino acids. Between the trimmed V and J ends, which lost 4 bases and 3 bases, there was a span of 18 bases. CDR3 loop: CASSRMIGGKDTEAFF. The CDR3 bases are TGCGCCAGCAGCCGGATGATAGGCGGTAAGGACACTGAAGCTTTCTTT.

This clonotype was seen ten or more times. The chain recombines TRBV5-1 with TRBJ2-2, with D possibly matching TRBD1 (7 bases). Germline V gene data show CDR1 as SGHRS and CDR2 as YFSETQ. Trimming removed 9 bases from V and 6 bases from J, with 21 bases in between. CDR3 length: 15 amino acids. Written as DNA, the CDR3 is TGCGCCACCGGGGCGGGACAGCGCCTTTCCGGGGAGCTGTTTTTT. This codes for CATGAGQRLSGELFF. The entire variable domain, with the rest obtained from reference TRBV5-1 and TRBJ2-2, is as follows: KAGVTQTPRYLIKTRGQQVTLSCSPISGHRSVSWYQQTPGQGLQFLFEYFSETQRNKGNFPGRFSGRQFSNSRSEMNVSTLELGDSALYLCATGAGQRLSGELFFGEGSRLTVL.

This clonotype appeared many times. The chain recombines TRBV12-3 or TRBV12-4 with TRBJ2-4; TRBD2 might be the D (5 bases). V lost 6 bases, J lost 1 base, and 10 bases lay in between. This CDR3 has 14 amino acids. CDR3 sequence: CASSFGGAKNIQYF. The CDR3 bases are TGTGCCAGCAGCTTCGGAGGTGCCAAAAACATTCAGTACTTC.